This T cell receptor beta chain was profiled in a study of CD8 T cells in Susac syndrome. The wider study: Treatment status at blood draw for the Susac syndrome patients was therapy-naive, corticosteroids, or intravenous immunoglobulin alone. General study points: Clonal expansion was missing from Susac syndrome CD4+ T cell repertoires.

Random hexamers were used to reverse transcribe about 0.5 to 1 ug of RNA. TCRdb fed the immunoSEQ multiplex PCR reads into MiXCR, producing one record per CDR3 protein. The profile shows some 250,000 distinct CDR3 sequences, 90% to 97% of them singletons. As concerns this clonotype: Its target is unknown.

CD8+ and CD4+ T cells taken from blood had their TCR beta sequenced. The CDR3 consists of 15 residues. Germline CDR1 is MGHRA and CDR2 is YSYEKL. V was trimmed by 3 bases and J by 6 bases, leaving 14 bases between them. This receptor was obtained from a human donor with Susac syndrome. The rearrangement links TRBV4-1 to TRBJ1-4; no definite D call. Material: CD4+ T cells from PBMCs. The CDR3 region is CASSHSIPSDEKLFF. CDR3 nucleotide sequence: TGCGCCAGCAGCCACAGCATACCATCGGATGAAAAACTGTTTTTT.